The 17 T cell receptor beta chains reported below all come from one sample, sequenced in a study of cytomegalovirus exposure and HLA in healthy donors. Researchers ran the PCR with 60 Vbeta and 13 Jbeta primers. Produced via immunoSEQ multiplex PCR; TCRdb's table is partial and in-frame only. The table lists about 160,000 clones, roughly 80% of them singletons. Sequenced: PBMCs. These receptors were taken from a woman in her twenties or thirties in good health and CMV-seropositive.

V gene TRBV20-1 combines with J gene TRBJ1-1; D remains ambiguous. V shed 7 bases and J shed 3 bases, with 9 bases lying between them. The length of the CDR3 is 11 residues. CDR1 is DFQATT, CDR2 SNEGSKA, per germline (reference sequence). The CDR3 nucleotides read TGCAGTGTCAGAGGTCACACTGAAGCTTTCTTT. Amino acid sequence: CSVRGHTEAFF.

V and J are TRBV11-2 and TRBJ1-2; a weak D match, TRBD1 (6 bases). This CDR3 comprises 13 residues. Per germline, CDR1 SGHAT and CDR2 FQNNGV. V lost 4 bases, J lost 4 bases, and 10 bases lay in between. The CDR3 sequence: CASSSGGAYGYTF. CDR3 nucleotides: TGTGCCAGCAGCTCGGGGGGGGCCTATGGCTACACCTTC. Full variable domain (outside the CDR3, taken from reference TRBV11-2 and TRBJ1-2): EAGVAQSPRYKIIEKRQSVAFWCNPISGHATLYWYQQILGQGPKLLIQFQNNGVVDDSQLPKDRFSAERLKGVDSTLKIQPAKLEDSAVYLCASSSGGAYGYTFGSGTRLTVV.

This sequence joins TRBV15 and TRBJ1-5, with TRBD1 as a possible D gene (6 bases). Trimming pared 0 bases from V and 3 bases from J, leaving 12 bases between. Germline CDR1 and CDR2: LNHNV and YYDKDF (reference sequence). The CDR3 consists of 16 residues. The CDR3: CATSRDQDRPNQPQHF. The CDR3 DNA reads TGTGCCACCAGCAGAGATCAAGACAGGCCCAATCAGCCCCAGCATTTT.

The V and J genes are TRBV4-1 and TRBJ2-2; 7 bases align to TRBD2. The germline V gene has CDR1 MGHRA and CDR2 YSYEKL. The CDR3 length is 19 residues. Trimming removed 3 bases from V and 2 bases from J; junction bases left unmatched: 15. This chain's CDR3 is CASSQLGGGLSHNTGELFF. In nucleotides, the CDR3 is TGCGCCAGCAGCCAGCTTGGCGGGGGACTTTCCCATAACACCGGGGAGCTGTTTTTT.

J is TRBJ2-5 and V is TRBV13; 8 positions agree with TRBD2. The trim removed 2 bases at V and 5 bases at J, leaving 1 base unmatched. Germline-derived CDR1 and CDR2 are PRHDT and FYEKMQ (reference sequence). The CDR3 length is 13 residues. This chain's CDR3 is CASSLLAGETQYF. CDR3 sequence (DNA): TGTGCCAGCAGCTTACTAGCGGGTGAGACCCAGTACTTC.

The V gene is TRBV10-3, the J gene TRBJ2-3, with D possibly being TRBD1 (5 bases). This CDR3 has 13 amino acids. V shed 6 bases and J shed 3 bases, with 10 bases lying between them. The germline V gene encodes CDR1 ENHRY and CDR2 SYGVKD. CDR3 sequence (DNA): TGTGCCATCAGGCCGACAGATACAGATACGCAGTATTTT. It translates to CAIRPTDTDTQYF.

The chain employs TRBV7-2 and TRBJ2-1, with no clear D. The CDR3 contains 15 residues. The germline V and J ends were trimmed by 3 bases and 6 bases, with 15 bases remaining between them. CDR1 SGHTA and CDR2 FQGNSA come from the germline V gene. CDR3 residues: CASSLESWFINEQFF. For the CDR3, the DNA is TGTGCCAGCAGCTTGGAGTCGTGGTTTATCAATGAGCAGTTCTTC.

Comments on this clone: Other DNA sequences within the sample encode an identical CDR3. The chain joins TRBV6-5 to TRBJ1-2; perhaps TRBD1 as D (5 bases). V gave up 6 bases and J gave up 7 bases, with 12 bases separating them. The CDR3 extends over 12 amino acids. Germline V CDR1 and CDR2: MNHEY, SVGAGI. The CDR3 DNA sequence: TGTGCCAGCAGGATCTTTCAGGGTGGCTACACCTTC. It yields the protein CASRIFQGGYTF.

This chain joins TRBV11-2 and TRBJ1-2; TRBD1 might be the D (5 bases). V gave up 0 bases and J gave up 8 bases, with 10 bases separating them. There are 13 residues in the CDR3. Looked up from germline, CDR1 is SGHAT and CDR2 is FQNNGV. The CDR3 DNA reads TGTGCCAGCAGCTTAGACAGGGCCCCGGGCTACACCTTC. This translates into CASSLDRAPGYTF.

This clone showed up just once. The chain is built from TRBV7-6 and TRBJ2-1; 12 positions agree with TRBD2. Germline V gene data show CDR1 as SGHVS and CDR2 as FNYEAQ. The CDR3 totals 16 residues. The V gene end was trimmed by 0 bases and the J gene end by 5 bases; junction bases not matched to a gene: 2. CDR3 nucleotide sequence: TGTGCCAGCAGCTTAGCGCTAGCGGGGGGGCACAATGAGCAGTTCTTC. It codes for CASSLALAGGHNEQFF.

The gene calls are TRBV9 and TRBJ1-3; D might be TRBD1 (5 bases). This CDR3 has 15 residues. Trimming pared 4 bases from V and 2 bases from J, leaving 13 bases between. Germline V gene lookup returns CDR1 SGDLS and CDR2 YYNGEE. The CDR3 protein is CASSPSPGAGNTIYF. Written as DNA, the CDR3 is TGTGCCAGCAGCCCCTCCCCGGGGGCTGGAAACACCATATATTTT.

The V call is TRBV5-1, the J call TRBJ2-7; 9 bases fit TRBD2. The germline CDR1 and CDR2 sequences are SGHRS and YFSETQ. The CDR3 consists of 17 residues. The V gene end was trimmed by 0 bases and the J gene end by 3 bases; junction bases not matched to a gene: 10. CDR3 amino acids: CASSLAVRGGLDYEQYF. As DNA, the CDR3 is TGCGCCAGCAGCTTGGCGGTGCGGGGGGGACTAGACTACGAGCAGTACTTC.

Comments on this clone: The junction does not match germline at one end; this may be a read error. This chain links TRBV7-9 with TRBJ1-2; TRBD1 matches at 7 bases. Germline values: CDR1 SEHNR, CDR2 FQNEAQ (reference sequence). CDR3 size: 11 residues. Written as DNA, the CDR3 is TGTTCCAGCAGCACCGACAGGGTACCCTTCTTC. It is translated as CSSSTDRVPFF. The full variable domain, its missing parts supplied by reference TRBV7-9 and TRBJ1-2, is DTGVSQNPRHKITKRGQNVTFRCDPISEHNRLYWYRQTLGQGPEFLTYFQNEAQLEKSRLLSDRFSAERPKGSFSTLEIQRTEQGDSAMYLCSSSTDRVPFFGSGTRLTVV.

J is TRBJ1-2 and V is TRBV7-2; unclear D gene. Trimming pared 2 bases from V and 4 bases from J, leaving 11 bases between. This CDR3 is built from 14 residues. The germline V gene encodes CDR1 SGHTA and CDR2 FQGNSA. CDR3 coding DNA: TGTGCCAGCAGCTTAAGCGGCAGTAGCTATGGCTACACCTTC. It specifies CASSLSGSSYGYTF.

This rearrangement joins TRBV15 to TRBJ1-6, with TRBD1 as a possible D gene (5 bases). CDR3 length: 17 residues. V lost 0 bases and J lost 7, with 16 bases in between. Germline V gene sequence: CDR1 LNHNV, CDR2 YYDKDF (reference sequence). The CDR3 coding sequence is TGTGCCACCAGCAGAGAGGAATTGGGGGGACCAAATTCACCCCTCCACTTT. Protein product: CATSREELGGPNSPLHF.

This clone appeared once. The chain joins TRBV6-5 to TRBJ2-1; D is perhaps TRBD2 (5 bases). The ends were cut back, 0 bases at V and 9 bases at J, with 12 bases in the middle. The germline CDR1 and CDR2 sequences are MNHEY and SVGAGI. CDR3 length: 14 amino acids. Here the CDR3 reads CASSYSGLGGEQFF. The CDR3 nucleotides read TGTGCCAGCAGTTACTCCGGCCTAGGAGGTGAGCAGTTCTTC.

The chain is built from TRBV6-5 and TRBJ2-5; the match to TRBD2 covers 7 bases. Per the germline V gene, CDR1 is MNHEY and CDR2 is SVGAGI. The CDR3 sequence is 12 residues long. V was pared by 7 bases and J by 4 bases, with 3 bases of the junction left unmatched. In DNA, the CDR3 is TGTGCCAGCACCCCGGGGGGAGAGACCCAGTACTTC. Its protein is CASTPGGETQYF.